The 14 T cell receptor beta chains reported below all come from one sample, sequenced in a study of metastatic and nonmetastatic thyroid tumors. Each patient went into thyroid surgery without having received any treatment. TCRdb re-processed the PCR reads through MiXCR. Here the sample spans approximately 50,000 clones, 20% being singletons. The sequenced sample consisted of blood. The receptors were sampled from a female donor with papillary thyroid cancer or a benign thyroid nodule (not recorded which). Some clones in this sample may be carry-over from other donors' samples.

Comment on this clone: Just one base apart from a much larger clone, this may be a read error. Other DNA sequences in this sample translate to the same CDR3. This rearrangement joins TRBV3-1 to TRBJ2-5, with TRBD1 matching over 7 bases. The germline V gene has CDR1 LGHDT and CDR2 YNNKEL (reference sequence). The CDR3 is 15 amino acids. The CDR3 loop reads CASSRADTGEETQYF. For the CDR3, the DNA is TGTGCCAGCAGCCGGGCGGACACAGGGGAAGAGACACAGTACTTC.

The rearrangement links TRBV13 to TRBJ2-1, with 8 bases matching TRBD2. V gave up 2 bases and J gave up 13 bases; unmatched junction bases: 13. CDR3 length: 15 amino acids. Germline V gives CDR1 PRHDT, CDR2 FYEKMQ (reference sequence). The CDR3 protein is CASSLSGRGGNYQFF. The CDR3 DNA sequence: TGTGCCAGCAGCTTAAGCGGGAGAGGAGGGAATTATCAGTTCTTC.

In its sample, this clone was seen many times. This specimen includes other DNA sequences encoding the same CDR3. The V and J genes are TRBV20-1 and TRBJ2-1, with unresolved D. The CDR3 loop spans 12 amino acids. The V end lost 6 bases, the J end lost 8 bases, and 14 bases lay between the germline ends. Germline V gives CDR1 DFQATT, CDR2 SNEGSKA (reference sequence). CDR3 in amino acids: CSALRTGDEQFF. The CDR3 nucleotides are TGCAGTGCACTCCGGACGGGCGATGAGCAGTTCTTC.

This clone appeared many times. The V and J genes are TRBV3-1 and TRBJ2-1; D gene ambiguous. The CDR3 runs 13 residues. V gave up 6 bases and J gave up 7 bases, with 13 bases separating them. Germline CDR1 reads LGHDT; CDR2 reads YNNKEL (reference sequence). Here the CDR3 reads CASRLVGLNEQFF. In nucleotides, the CDR3 is TGTGCCAGCAGACTGGTCGGTTTGAATGAGCAGTTCTTC.

As for this clone: A read error may explain this, as a much larger clone is one base away. Here the CDR3 omits its conserved ending phenylalanine or tryptophan, so a read error is the likely source. V and J are TRBV29-1 and TRBJ1-1, with a weak D call TRBD1 (6 bases). The germline gives CDR1 SQVTM, CDR2 ANQGSEA. Trimming took off 7 bases at V and 6 bases at J, with 12 bases between the two ends. CDR3 size: 11 residues. The CDR3 sequence: CSATRQAEAFI. The DNA of the CDR3 is TGCAGCGCAACAAGACAGGCTGAAGCTTTCATT.

This clone was seen only a few times. The V gene is TRBV30, the J gene TRBJ1-1; TRBD1 might be the D (5 bases). The V gene's germline CDR1 is GTSNPN and CDR2 SVGIG (reference sequence). The CDR3 has 13 amino acids. V dropped 3 bases and J dropped 1 base, with 9 bases sitting between them. The chain's CDR3 is CAWRTVWNTEAFF. CDR3 DNA sequence: TGTGCCTGGAGGACAGTCTGGAACACTGAAGCTTTCTTT.

About this clone itself: Since a much larger clone is just one base distant, this may be a read error. The rearrangement uses TRBV20-1 and TRBJ2-5; 8 nucleotides agree with TRBD1. J lost 5 bases, V lost 6 bases, and 11 bases had no gene match. CDR1 DFQATT and CDR2 SNEGSKA come from the germline V gene (reference sequence). The CDR3 length is 14 residues. The CDR3 is CSALIQGAGETQYF. The CDR3 region has the DNA TGCAGTGCCCTCATTCAGGGGGCAGGGGAGACCCAGTACTTC.

This chain links TRBV4-3 with TRBJ1-1; 10 positions agree with TRBD1. The CDR3 is 15 residues long. With 10 bases clipped from V and 7 bases from J, the junction kept 15 bases outside the gene matches. The germline V gene encodes CDR1 LGHNA and CDR2 YSLEER. CDR3 protein: CAIRRDRGMYNEAFF. DNA of the CDR3: TGCGCCATCCGCCGGGACAGGGGAATGTACAATGAAGCTTTCTTT.

This clone came up a few times. The gene calls are TRBV28 and TRBJ1-6, with D possibly TRBD1 on 6 matching bases. Trimming pared 5 bases from V and 17 bases from J, leaving 19 bases between. Looked up from germline, CDR1 is MDHEN and CDR2 is SYDVKM. CDR3 size: 13 residues. The CDR3 nucleotides read TGTGCCAGCAGTCCAAGGACAGTGAATAGAATCCACTTT. As protein: CASSPRTVNRIHF.

This clone was observed at least ten times. The chain has TRBV7-9 and TRBJ1-1; D gene unclear. Germline V gene sequence: CDR1 SEHNR, CDR2 FQNEAQ (reference sequence). V shed 1 base and J shed 1 base, with 7 bases lying between them. There are 14 residues in the CDR3. CDR3 amino acids: CASSLVVGNTEAFF. CDR3 DNA: TGTGCCAGCAGCTTAGTGGTGGGGAACACTGAAGCTTTCTTT.

The chain uses TRBV11-2 and TRBJ1-3; D remains ambiguous. This CDR3 is built from 14 residues. Germline V gene data show CDR1 as SGHAT and CDR2 as FQNNGV. V was clipped by 5 bases and J by 4 bases, with 12 bases between them. Written as DNA, the CDR3 is TGTGCCAGCAGCCCCGTGTGGGCCGGAAACACCATATATTTT. This translates into CASSPVWAGNTIYF. The entire variable domain, with the rest obtained from reference TRBV11-2 and TRBJ1-3, is as follows: EAGVAQSPRYKIIEKRQSVAFWCNPISGHATLYWYQQILGQGPKLLIQFQNNGVVDDSQLPKDRFSAERLKGVDSTLKIQPAKLEDSAVYLCASSPVWAGNTIYFGEGSWLTVV.

This clone was seen ten or more times. This chain joins TRBV5-1 and TRBJ2-3; 10 nucleotides match TRBD1. Germline V lookup: CDR1 SGHRS, CDR2 YFSETQ. The CDR3 is 16 amino acids. J lost 1 base, V lost 4 bases, and 6 bases had no gene match. CDR3 loop: CASSKRQGARTDTQYF. The CDR3 DNA follows: TGCGCCAGCAGCAAACGACAGGGGGCCCGCACAGATACGCAGTATTTT.

This clone was found many times. The V call is TRBV7-9, the J call TRBJ1-3; D gene unclear. V was pared by 3 bases and J by 3 bases, with 9 bases between. The CDR3 runs to 14 residues. CDR1 is SEHNR, CDR2 FQNEAQ, per germline (reference sequence). CDR3 protein: CASSFSSDGNTIYF. The DNA for the CDR3 is TGTGCCAGCAGCTTTAGTAGTGATGGAAACACCATATATTTT. Full variable domain (rest looked up from reference TRBV7-9 and TRBJ1-3): DTGVSQNPRHKITKRGQNVTFRCDPISEHNRLYWYRQTLGQGPEFLTYFQNEAQLEKSRLLSDRFSAERPKGSFSTLEIQRTEQGDSAMYLCASSFSSDGNTIYFGEGSWLTVV.

Many counts were recorded for this clone. The chain carries TRBV28 and TRBJ2-5; the match to TRBD1 covers 8 bases. Germline V CDR1 and CDR2: MDHEN, SYDVKM. CDR3 size: 15 residues. V was pared by 4 bases and J by 4 bases, with 8 bases of the junction left unmatched. CDR3 coding DNA: TGTGCCAGCAGTTCGACAGGGGCAAGGGGAGAGACCCAGTACTTC. Amino acid sequence: CASSSTGARGETQYF.